This T cell receptor beta chain was captured in a study of blood T cells in healthy people across ages. Together with a sample-barcoded 5' primer, a J-beta primer mix was included in a second PCR lasting 7 to 11 cycles. From the 5' RACE reads, TCRdb called clonotypes with MiXCR, one entry per CDR3 protein. In the table there are about 540,000 distinct CDR3 sequences, around 24% of which are singletons. With V trimmed by 6 bases and J by 1 base, 10 bases remained unmatched. The CDR3 is 15 amino acids. Per germline, CDR1 DFQATT and CDR2 SNEGSKA (reference sequence). The same data also contributed to another study, on T cells of mothers and their children.

This TCR came from a boy between 10 and 17 years old in good health. The specimen was blood. The chain uses TRBV20-1 and TRBJ2-3, with 7 nucleotides matching TRBD2. The DNA of the CDR3 is TGCAGTGCCCCGAGGGCTAGCGGACGCACAGATACGCAGTATTTT. It specifies CSAPRASGRTDTQYF.